The present entry profiles one T cell receptor (beta chain) with its context. Its target is unknown. The data stem from a study of cytomegalovirus exposure and HLA in healthy donors. The wider study: Within the Caucasian-associated ancestry cluster were roughly 82% of the roughly 430 genotyped donors.

PCR used 60 Vbeta primers and 13 Jbeta primers. Profiled with immunoSEQ multiplex PCR; TCRdb holds only in-frame clones, not every one. This table has about 120,000 clones, roughly three quarters appearing once. General study results and limits: In a later analysis, an Asian-associated ancestry cluster reportedly showed fewer N-insertions than the approximately 670-donor mean. Researchers had no immune exposure information except CMV serostatus available.

Sequenced input: PBMCs. The TCR originated in a man in his thirties or forties in good health and CMV-seropositive.

The CDR3 DNA reads TGTGCCAGCAGCTCCAGTAGCGGGAGCTCCTACGAGCAGTACTTC. Translating it yields CASSSSSGSSYEQYF. The chain carries TRBV13 and TRBJ2-7, with 9 bases lining up with TRBD2. Looked up from germline, CDR1 is PRHDT and CDR2 is FYEKMQ (reference sequence). The CDR3 loop spans 15 amino acids. The trim removed 4 bases at V and 0 bases at J, leaving 4 bases unmatched.